This paragraph covers one T cell receptor beta chain sequence. No antigen is known for it. The data stem from a study of early T cells in non-severe SARS-CoV-2 infection. Study summary: Sequencing input comprised bulk RNA from unsorted whole blood; chain pairing was not available.

V lost 1 base to trimming and J lost 4 bases, with 23 bases between them. CDR3 length: 18 amino acids. Germline CDR1 and CDR2: MGHRA and YSYEKL. Study findings and constraints: Matches to VDJdb favored anti-spike CD8 responses and missed private and CD4 specificities.

Individual cDNA molecules received unique molecular identifiers during library preparation. TCRdb reanalysed the 5' RACE reads using MiXCR and keeps one entry per CDR3 protein. The sample has around 68,000 distinct CDR3 sequences; 5.9% are singletons. Sample: whole blood, taken at baseline. The chain employs TRBV4-1 and TRBJ2-7, with a tentative D call TRBD1 (6 bases). This TCR was recovered from an adult who was a healthcare worker with PCR-confirmed SARS-CoV-2 infection or an uninfected control (not recorded which). The CDR3 is CASSQAGRVRQEQYEQYF. In DNA, the CDR3 is TGCGCCAGCAGCCAAGCCGGACGCGTTCGACAGGAACAATACGAGCAGTACTTC.